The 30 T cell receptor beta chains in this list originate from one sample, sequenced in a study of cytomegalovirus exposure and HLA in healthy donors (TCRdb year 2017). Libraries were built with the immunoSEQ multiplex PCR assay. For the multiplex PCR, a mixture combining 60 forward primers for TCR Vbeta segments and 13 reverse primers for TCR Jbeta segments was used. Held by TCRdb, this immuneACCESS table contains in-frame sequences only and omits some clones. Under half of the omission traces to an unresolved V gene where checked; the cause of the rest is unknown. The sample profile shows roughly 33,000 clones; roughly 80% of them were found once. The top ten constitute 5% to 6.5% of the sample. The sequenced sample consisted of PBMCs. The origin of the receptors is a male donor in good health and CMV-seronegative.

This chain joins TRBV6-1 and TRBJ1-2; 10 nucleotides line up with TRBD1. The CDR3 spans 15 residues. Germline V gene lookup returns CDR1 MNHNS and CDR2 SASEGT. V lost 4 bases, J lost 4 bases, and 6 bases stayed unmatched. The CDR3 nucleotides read TGTGCCAGCAGTGGAGACAGGGGGCGAGTCTATGGCTACACCTTC. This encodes CASSGDRGRVYGYTF.

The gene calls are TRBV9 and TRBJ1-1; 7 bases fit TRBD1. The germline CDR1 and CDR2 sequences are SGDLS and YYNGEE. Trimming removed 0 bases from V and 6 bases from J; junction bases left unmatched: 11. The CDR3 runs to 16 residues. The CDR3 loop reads CASSVGPGTVNSEAFF. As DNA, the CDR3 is TGTGCCAGCAGCGTAGGGCCGGGGACAGTAAACTCTGAAGCTTTCTTT.

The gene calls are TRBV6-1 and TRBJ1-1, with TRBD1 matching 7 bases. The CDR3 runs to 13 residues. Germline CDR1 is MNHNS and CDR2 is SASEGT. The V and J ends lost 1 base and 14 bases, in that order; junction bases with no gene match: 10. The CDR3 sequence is CASSEGMTGFSFF. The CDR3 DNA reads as TGTGCCAGCAGTGAAGGGATGACAGGGTTCTCCTTCTTT.

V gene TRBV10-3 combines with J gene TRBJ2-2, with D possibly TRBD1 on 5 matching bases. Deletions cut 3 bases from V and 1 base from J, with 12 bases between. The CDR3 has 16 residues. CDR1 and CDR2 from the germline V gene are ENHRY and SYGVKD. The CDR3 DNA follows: TGTGCCATCAGTGATCTGGGGCAGGTGAACACCGGGGAGCTGTTTTTT. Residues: CAISDLGQVNTGELFF.

Written as DNA, the CDR3 is TGCGCCAGCAGCTCTCCGGCTCCAGCGGGGAAATTCGACGAGCAGTACTTC. Translating it yields CASSSPAPAGKFDEQYF. The rearrangement joins TRBV5-1 to TRBJ2-7, with 7 nucleotides matching TRBD2. Germline CDR1 is SGHRS and CDR2 is YFSETQ. Trimming at V came to 3 bases and at J to 5 bases, leaving 17 bases not matched to a gene. The CDR3 runs 17 residues.

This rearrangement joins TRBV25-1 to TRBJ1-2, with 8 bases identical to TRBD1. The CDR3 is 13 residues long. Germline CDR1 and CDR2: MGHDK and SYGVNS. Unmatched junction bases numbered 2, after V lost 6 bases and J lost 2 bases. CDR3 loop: CASSGQGNYGYTF. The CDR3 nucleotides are TGTGCCAGCAGCGGACAGGGAAACTATGGCTACACCTTC.

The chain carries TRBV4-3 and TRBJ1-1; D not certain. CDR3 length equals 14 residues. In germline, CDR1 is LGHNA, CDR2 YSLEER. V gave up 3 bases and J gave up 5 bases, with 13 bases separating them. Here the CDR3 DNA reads TGCGCCAGCAGCCACGAGACTCGAGGGACTGAAGCTTTCTTT. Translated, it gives CASSHETRGTEAFF.

CDR3 sequence reads: CAWSVPGGETQYF. CDR3 nucleotide sequence: TGTGCCTGGAGTGTTCCGGGTGGGGAGACCCAGTACTTC. The chain carries TRBV30 and TRBJ2-5; D unresolved. Trimming removed 0 bases from V and 5 bases from J, with 10 bases in between. The CDR3 runs 13 residues. The germline CDR1 and CDR2 sequences are GTSNPN and SVGIG (reference sequence).

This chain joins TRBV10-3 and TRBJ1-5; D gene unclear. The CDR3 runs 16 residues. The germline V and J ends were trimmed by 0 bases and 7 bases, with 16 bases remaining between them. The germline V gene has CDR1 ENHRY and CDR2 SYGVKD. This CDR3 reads CAISESKYLSGQPQHF. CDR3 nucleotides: TGTGCCATCAGTGAGTCTAAATACCTGTCGGGGCAGCCCCAGCATTTT.

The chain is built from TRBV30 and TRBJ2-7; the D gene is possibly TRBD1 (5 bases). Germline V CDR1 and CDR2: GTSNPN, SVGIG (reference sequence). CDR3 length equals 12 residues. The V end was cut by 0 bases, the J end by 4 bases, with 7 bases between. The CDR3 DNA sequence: TGTGCCTGGAGTGTACAGGCTTACGAGCAGTACTTC. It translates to CAWSVQAYEQYF.

CDR3 DNA sequence: TGTGCCAGCAGTTTAAGACAGAACACTGAAGCTTTCTTT. The encoded protein is CASSLRQNTEAFF. V and J are TRBV27 and TRBJ1-1; D is unclear. Germline CDR1 and CDR2: MNHEY and SMNVEV (reference sequence). The CDR3 is 13 residues long. Deletions cut 2 bases from V and 1 base from J, with 5 bases between.

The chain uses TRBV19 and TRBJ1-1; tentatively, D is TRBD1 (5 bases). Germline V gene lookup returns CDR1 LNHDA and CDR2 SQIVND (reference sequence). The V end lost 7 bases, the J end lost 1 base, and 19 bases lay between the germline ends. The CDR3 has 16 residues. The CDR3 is CASKSQGQLENTEAFF. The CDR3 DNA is TGTGCCAGTAAATCCCAGGGCCAACTCGAGAACACTGAAGCTTTCTTT.

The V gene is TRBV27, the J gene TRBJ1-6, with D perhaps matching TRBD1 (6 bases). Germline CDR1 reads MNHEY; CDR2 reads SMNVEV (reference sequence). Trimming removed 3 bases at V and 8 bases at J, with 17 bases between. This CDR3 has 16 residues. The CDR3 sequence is CASSLTRGGGDSPLHF. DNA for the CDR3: TGTGCCAGCAGTTTGACCAGAGGGGGAGGGGATTCACCCCTCCACTTT.

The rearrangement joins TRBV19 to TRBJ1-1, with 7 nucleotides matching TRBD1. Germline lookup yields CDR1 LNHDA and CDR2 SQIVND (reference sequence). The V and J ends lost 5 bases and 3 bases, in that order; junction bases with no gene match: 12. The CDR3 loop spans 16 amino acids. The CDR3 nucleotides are TGTGCCAGTAGTCTCAGGACAGGATACTTGGACACTGAAGCTTTCTTT. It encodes CASSLRTGYLDTEAFF.

CDR3: CASSRDSSYEQYF. The CDR3 nucleotides are TGCGCCAGCAGCCGGGACAGTAGCTACGAGCAGTACTTC. The chain is built from TRBV4-1 and TRBJ2-7; TRBD1 agrees at 7 bases. The germline CDR1 and CDR2 sequences are MGHRA and YSYEKL. CDR3 length equals 13 residues. V lost 4 bases and J lost 3; bases outside the gene matches: 3.

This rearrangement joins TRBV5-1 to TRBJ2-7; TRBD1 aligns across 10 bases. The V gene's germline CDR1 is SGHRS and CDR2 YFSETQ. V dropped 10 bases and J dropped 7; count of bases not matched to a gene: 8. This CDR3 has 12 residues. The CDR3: CACAGTGDEQYF. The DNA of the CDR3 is TGCGCCTGCGCCGGGACAGGGGATGAGCAGTACTTC.

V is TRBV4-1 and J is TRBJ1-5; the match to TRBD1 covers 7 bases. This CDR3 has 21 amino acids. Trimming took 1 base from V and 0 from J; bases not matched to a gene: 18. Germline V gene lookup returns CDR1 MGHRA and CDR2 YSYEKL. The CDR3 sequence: CASSQATSGGTALNSNQPQHF. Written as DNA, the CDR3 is TGCGCCAGCAGCCAAGCAACGTCTGGGGGGACAGCACTGAATAGCAATCAGCCCCAGCATTTT.

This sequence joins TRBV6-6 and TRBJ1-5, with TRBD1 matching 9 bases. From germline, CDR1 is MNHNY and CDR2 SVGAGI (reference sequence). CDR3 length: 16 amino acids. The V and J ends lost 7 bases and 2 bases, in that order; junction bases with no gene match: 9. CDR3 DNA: TGTGCCAGCACTCCGGGGGACAGGGCGGGCAATCAGCCCCAGCATTTT. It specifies CASTPGDRAGNQPQHF.

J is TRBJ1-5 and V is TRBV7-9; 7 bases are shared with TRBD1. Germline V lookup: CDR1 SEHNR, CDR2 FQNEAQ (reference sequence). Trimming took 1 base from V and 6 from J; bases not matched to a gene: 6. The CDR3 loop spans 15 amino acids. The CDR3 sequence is CASSLGRGLGQPQHF. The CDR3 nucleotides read TGTGCCAGCAGCTTAGGGAGGGGGCTGGGTCAGCCCCAGCATTTT. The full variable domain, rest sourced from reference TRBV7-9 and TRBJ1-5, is DTGVSQNPRHKITKRGQNVTFRCDPISEHNRLYWYRQTLGQGPEFLTYFQNEAQLEKSRLLSDRFSAERPKGSFSTLEIQRTEQGDSAMYLCASSLGRGLGQPQHFGDGTRLSIL.

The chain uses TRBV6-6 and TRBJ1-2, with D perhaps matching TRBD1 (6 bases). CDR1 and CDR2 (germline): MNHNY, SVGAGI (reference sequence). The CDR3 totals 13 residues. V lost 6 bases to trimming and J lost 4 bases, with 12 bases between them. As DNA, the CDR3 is TGTGCCAGCAGCAGGACAGACGGCTATGGCTACACCTTC. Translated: CASSRTDGYGYTF.

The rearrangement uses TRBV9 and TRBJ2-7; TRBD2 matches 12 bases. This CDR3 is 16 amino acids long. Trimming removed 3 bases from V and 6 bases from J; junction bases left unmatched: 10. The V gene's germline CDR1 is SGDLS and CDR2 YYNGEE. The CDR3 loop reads CASSASALAGGSEQYF. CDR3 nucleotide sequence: TGTGCCAGCAGCGCCTCTGCACTAGCGGGAGGAAGCGAGCAGTACTTC.

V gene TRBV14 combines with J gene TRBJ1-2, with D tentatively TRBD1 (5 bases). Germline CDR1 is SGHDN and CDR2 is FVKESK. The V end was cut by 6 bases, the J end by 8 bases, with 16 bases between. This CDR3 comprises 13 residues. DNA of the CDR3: TGTGCCAGCAGACCCCAGGGAGCGGGGGGCTACACCTTC. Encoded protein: CASRPQGAGGYTF.

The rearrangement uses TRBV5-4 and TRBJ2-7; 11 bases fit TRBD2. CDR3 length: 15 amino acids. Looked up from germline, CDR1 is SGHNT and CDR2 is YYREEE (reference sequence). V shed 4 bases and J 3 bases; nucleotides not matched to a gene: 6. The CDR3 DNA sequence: TGTGCCAGCAGCCCTTCCGGGACTAGCGGCTACGAGCAGTACTTC. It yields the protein CASSPSGTSGYEQYF.

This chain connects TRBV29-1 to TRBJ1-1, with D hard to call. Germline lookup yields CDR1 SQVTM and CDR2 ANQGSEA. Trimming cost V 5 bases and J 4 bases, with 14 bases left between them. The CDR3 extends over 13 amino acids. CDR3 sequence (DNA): TGCAGCGTTAACGAGCTGCGGGGCACTGAAGCTTTCTTT. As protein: CSVNELRGTEAFF.

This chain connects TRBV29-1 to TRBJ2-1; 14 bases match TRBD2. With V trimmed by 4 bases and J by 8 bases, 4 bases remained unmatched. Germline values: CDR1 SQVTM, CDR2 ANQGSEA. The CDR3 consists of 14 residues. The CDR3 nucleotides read TGCAGCGTTGCGGGACTAGCGGGAGTCCATGAGCAGTTCTTC. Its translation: CSVAGLAGVHEQFF.

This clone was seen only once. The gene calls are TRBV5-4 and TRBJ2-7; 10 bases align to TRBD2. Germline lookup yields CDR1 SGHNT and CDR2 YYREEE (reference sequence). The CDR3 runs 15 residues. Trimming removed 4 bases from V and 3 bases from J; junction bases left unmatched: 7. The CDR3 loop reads CASSVTSGPIYEQYF. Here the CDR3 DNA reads TGTGCCAGCAGCGTGACTAGCGGGCCGATCTACGAGCAGTACTTC.

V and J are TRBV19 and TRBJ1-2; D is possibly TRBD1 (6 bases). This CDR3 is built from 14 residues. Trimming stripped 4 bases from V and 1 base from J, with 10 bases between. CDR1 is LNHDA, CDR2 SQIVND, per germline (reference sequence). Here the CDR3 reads CASSTAQGNYGYTF. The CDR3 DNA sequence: TGTGCCAGTAGTACAGCACAGGGTAACTATGGCTACACCTTC.

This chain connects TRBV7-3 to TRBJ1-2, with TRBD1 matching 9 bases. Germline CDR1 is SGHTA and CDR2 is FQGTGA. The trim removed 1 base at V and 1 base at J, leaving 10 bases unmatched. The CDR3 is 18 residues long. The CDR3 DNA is TGTGCCAGCAGCTTAAGCCCCCCGGACAGGGGCGATAACTATGGCTACACCTTC. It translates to CASSLSPPDRGDNYGYTF. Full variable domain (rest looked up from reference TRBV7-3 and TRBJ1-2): GAGVSQTPSNKVTEKGKYVELRCDPISGHTALYWYRQSLGQGPEFLIYFQGTGAADDSGLPNDRFFAVRPEGSVSTLKIQRTERGDSAVYLCASSLSPPDRGDNYGYTFGSGTRLTVV.

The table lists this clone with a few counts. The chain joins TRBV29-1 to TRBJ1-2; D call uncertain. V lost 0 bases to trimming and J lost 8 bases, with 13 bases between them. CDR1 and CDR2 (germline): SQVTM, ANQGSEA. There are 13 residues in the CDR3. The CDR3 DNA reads TGCAGCGTTGAAGATCCCGCCGGGAACGGCTACACCTTC. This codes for CSVEDPAGNGYTF.

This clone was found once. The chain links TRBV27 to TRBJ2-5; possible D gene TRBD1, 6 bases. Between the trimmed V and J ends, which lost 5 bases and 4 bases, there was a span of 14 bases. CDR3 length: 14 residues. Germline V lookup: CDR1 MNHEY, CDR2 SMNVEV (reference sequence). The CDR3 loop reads CASSQNRVVETQYF. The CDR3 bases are TGTGCCAGCAGTCAAAACAGGGTTGTAGAGACCCAGTACTTC.